The 19 T cell receptor beta chains below were found in one sample sequenced in a study of T-cell reconstitution after alpha-beta-depleted transplantation in children. It was with unique molecular identifiers that the TCRbeta library was prepared. TCRdb redid the calling of the PCR reads with MiXCR, one entry per CDR3 protein. Among about 980,000 distinct CDR3 sequences listed, roughly 29% were seen once. The sequenced sample was PBMCs, mostly from graft donor cells, obtained 360 days after TCRalphabeta/CD19-depleted stem cell transplant. The origin of the receptors is a boy in the first two years of life who had a stem cell transplant for SCID, so the T cells may come from the graft donor.

The table lists this clonotype with a few counts. The V and J genes are TRBV12-3 or TRBV12-4 and TRBJ1-3; 7 nucleotides match TRBD1. The CDR3 totals 14 residues. V was clipped by 6 bases and J by 2 bases; unmatched bases: 4. CDR3 bases: TGTGCCAGCAGCCCGACAGGGCCTGGAAACACCATATATTTT. Amino acid sequence: CASSPTGPGNTIYF.

The chain employs TRBV12-3 or TRBV12-4 and TRBJ2-5, with D possibly matching TRBD2 (6 bases). The ends were cut back, 6 bases at V and 1 base at J, with 15 bases in the middle. CDR3 length: 15 residues. CDR3 loop: CASSYTGTLQETQYF. CDR3 nucleotides: TGTGCCAGCAGCTACACCGGGACTCTCCAAGAGACCCAGTACTTC.

The chain is built from TRBV12-3 or TRBV12-4 and TRBJ2-1; D gene ambiguous. This CDR3 has 15 amino acids. Trimming removed 5 bases at V and 0 bases at J, with 11 bases between. CDR3 nucleotides: TGTGCCAGCAGTGTAGACTGGAGCTCCTACAATGAGCAGTTCTTC. Its protein is CASSVDWSSYNEQFF.

The chain employs TRBV5-1 and TRBJ2-7; possibly TRBD1 or TRBD2 for D (5 bases each). The V gene's germline CDR1 is SGHRS and CDR2 YFSETQ. The length of the CDR3 is 13 residues. Trimming pared 7 bases from V and 0 bases from J, leaving 11 bases between. This CDR3 reads CASQRDLSYEQYF. As DNA, the CDR3 is TGCGCCAGCCAAAGGGACCTCTCCTACGAGCAGTACTTC. Full variable domain (missing parts from reference TRBV5-1 and TRBJ2-7): KAGVTQTPRYLIKTRGQQVTLSCSPISGHRSVSWYQQTPGQGLQFLFEYFSETQRNKGNFPGRFSGRQFSNSRSEMNVSTLELGDSALYLCASQRDLSYEQYFGPGTRLTVT.

This clonotype appeared a few times. The chain's CDR3 is CASSLGTRSSTDTQYF. The CDR3 DNA reads as TGTGCCAGCAGCTTAGGTACCAGGAGCAGCACAGATACGCAGTATTTT. This chain uses TRBV11-2 with TRBJ2-3; D is ambiguous. The CDR3 contains 16 residues. Germline V gene sequence: CDR1 SGHAT, CDR2 FQNNGV. Between the trimmed V and J ends, which lost 1 base and 0 bases, there was a span of 11 bases.

Only a few counts were recorded for this clonotype. The V call is TRBV12-3 or TRBV12-4, the J call TRBJ2-3; D perhaps matches TRBD2 (5 bases). The length of the CDR3 is 13 residues. V lost 7 bases and J lost 4, with 12 bases in between. This chain's CDR3 is CASTERIPDTQYF. The CDR3 DNA is TGTGCCAGCACGGAGCGGATCCCAGATACGCAGTATTTT.

The chain is built from TRBV29-1 and TRBJ2-7; TRBD2 might be the D (5 bases). The CDR3 loop spans 14 amino acids. Germline-derived CDR1 and CDR2 are SQVTM and ANQGSEA. V was pared by 4 bases and J by 3 bases, with 16 bases between. CDR3 DNA sequence: TGCAGCGTTGGCGACTACCGCGATATCTACGAGCAGTACTTC. It codes for CSVGDYRDIYEQYF.

V and J are TRBV12-3 or TRBV12-4 and TRBJ1-1, with D maybe TRBD1 (6 bases). V was shortened by 6 bases and J by 5 bases, with 13 bases between the two germline ends. The CDR3 length is 13 residues. The CDR3 DNA follows: TGTGCCAGCAGATTAACAGGGCCAACTGAAGCTTTCTTT. Encoded protein: CASRLTGPTEAFF.

This clonotype has more than one count but fewer than ten. The chain is built from TRBV4-3 and TRBJ2-7; 9 positions match TRBD1. The V gene's germline CDR1 is LGHNA and CDR2 YSLEER. The CDR3 consists of 15 residues. V shed 1 base and J 3 bases; nucleotides not matched to a gene: 4. The CDR3 here is CASSQAWDRDYEQYF. The CDR3 DNA is TGCGCCAGCAGCCAAGCCTGGGACAGGGACTACGAGCAGTACTTC.

This clonotype was counted between two and nine times. The rearrangement uses TRBV29-1 and TRBJ2-3; no clear D. Trimming stripped 0 bases from V and 2 bases from J, with 12 bases between. Germline CDR1 SQVTM, CDR2 ANQGSEA. The CDR3 spans 15 residues. The CDR3 sequence: CSVEDLRLPTDTQYF. CDR3 nucleotide sequence: TGCAGCGTTGAAGATCTTCGATTGCCCACAGATACGCAGTATTTT.

The V gene is TRBV4-1, the J gene TRBJ2-7; D remains unclear. V was pared by 0 bases and J by 0 bases, with 12 bases between. This CDR3 contains 16 residues. Germline loops: CDR1 MGHRA, CDR2 YSYEKL. CDR3 region: CASSQDPWQSSYEQYF. The CDR3 DNA reads TGCGCCAGCAGCCAAGATCCGTGGCAGAGCTCCTACGAGCAGTACTTC.

The chain combines TRBV6-5 with TRBJ2-3, with 8 bases matching TRBD2. Germline trimming cut 4 bases from V and 8 bases from J; bases unmatched to any gene: 11. The length of the CDR3 is 15 residues. Germline loops: CDR1 MNHEY, CDR2 SVGAGI. The CDR3 here is CASSSRGARGGTQYF. The CDR3 coding sequence is TGTGCCAGCAGTTCGCGGGGGGCCCGGGGGGGTACGCAGTATTTT.

This chain links TRBV5-1 with TRBJ1-1; a weak D match, TRBD1 (6 bases). Trimming took off 3 bases at V and 0 bases at J, with 12 bases between the two ends. Germline CDR1 is SGHRS and CDR2 is YFSETQ. CDR3 size: 15 residues. In nucleotides, the CDR3 is TGCGCCAGCAGCTGGGGGGACATCCTGAACACTGAAGCTTTCTTT. Translated, it gives CASSWGDILNTEAFF.

In this sample, this clonotype turned up a few times. The chain carries TRBV15 and TRBJ2-2; TRBD2 aligns across 11 bases. Per germline, CDR1 LNHNV and CDR2 YYDKDF (reference sequence). V gave up 3 bases and J gave up 5 bases; unmatched junction bases: 8. The CDR3 is made up of 17 amino acids. CDR3 sequence reads: CATSRRLAGGRTGELFF. The CDR3, as DNA: TGTGCCACCAGCAGGAGGCTAGCGGGGGGAAGGACCGGGGAGCTGTTTTTT.

This clonotype was found a few times. The chain is built from TRBV20-1 and TRBJ2-3, with D maybe TRBD2 (8 bases). This CDR3 is 15 amino acids long. The V gene's germline CDR1 is DFQATT and CDR2 SNEGSKA (reference sequence). Trimming shortened V by 4 bases and J by 0 bases, and 14 bases separated the two germline ends. CDR3 amino acids: CSAIAGQLSTDTQYF. CDR3 bases: TGCAGTGCTATAGCGGGACAGCTTAGCACAGATACGCAGTATTTT.

V gene TRBV5-5 combines with J gene TRBJ1-1; D gene unclear. This CDR3 region has 14 residues. From germline, CDR1 is SGHKS and CDR2 YYEKEE (reference sequence). The V end was cut by 4 bases, the J end by 5 bases, with 15 bases between. The CDR3 sequence is CASSVRVPVTEAFF. CDR3 bases: TGTGCCAGCAGCGTCCGGGTTCCGGTGACTGAAGCTTTCTTT.

The rearrangement uses TRBV12-3 or TRBV12-4 and TRBJ1-1, with D maybe TRBD1 (5 bases). Trimming shortened V by 8 bases and J by 6 bases, and 10 bases separated the two germline ends. The CDR3 has 11 amino acids. The CDR3 sequence is CASGRGAEAFF. In nucleotides, the CDR3 is TGTGCCAGCGGGCGGGGGGCTGAAGCTTTCTTT.

The chain employs TRBV5-1 and TRBJ2-7, with 8 bases identical to TRBD1. This CDR3 spans 15 amino acids. V lost 4 bases and J lost 2; bases outside the gene matches: 8. Germline loops: CDR1 SGHRS, CDR2 YFSETQ. CDR3 in amino acids: CASSRSGQGPYEQYF. CDR3 nucleotides: TGCGCCAGCAGCCGTTCCGGACAGGGACCCTACGAGCAGTACTTC.

The sample holds a few counts of this clonotype. V is TRBV5-1 and J is TRBJ2-3; D ambiguous. The CDR3 is 12 residues long. Trimming cost V 1 base and J 7 bases, with 7 bases left between them. Looked up from germline, CDR1 is SGHRS and CDR2 is YFSETQ. In DNA form, the CDR3 reads TGCGCCAGCAGCTTGACAGAAAATACGCAGTATTTT. Protein product: CASSLTENTQYF.